These T cell receptor beta chains were read from a single sample in a study of control samples from healthy donors and cancer patients. Profiled with immunoSEQ multiplex PCR; TCRdb holds only in-frame clones, not every one. Among around 140,000 clones listed, approximately 94% were seen once. The material sequenced was blood. The source is a man aged 35 to 55 in good health. CDR3s leave out the opening cysteine and the closing phenylalanine or tryptophan.

TRBV5-4	TRBJ1-2	ASSFYGDGYT
TRBV5-1	TRBJ1-4	ASSLDSNNEKLF
TRBV3-1/TRBV3-2	TRBJ1-5	ASSLQGSNQPQH
TRBV27	TRBJ1-5	ASTAGGGNQPQH
TRBV12-5	TRBJ2-3	ASGPRGTGGNTDTQY
TRBV5-4	TRBJ2-2	ASSLGQGRAGELF
TRBV4-3	TRBJ1-2	ASSQVGLYGYT
TRBV5-8	TRBJ2-3	ASNLPGLGTDTQY
TRBV7-2	TRBJ1-1	ASSEQGGGTEAF
TRBV12-3/TRBV12-4	TRBJ2-7	ASSLRSYEQY
TRBV18	TRBJ2-6	ASSPNLGGANVLT
TRBV7-7	TRBJ2-1	ASSSLGSFEQF
TRBV5-8	TRBJ2-1	ASSLGLAGGNEQF